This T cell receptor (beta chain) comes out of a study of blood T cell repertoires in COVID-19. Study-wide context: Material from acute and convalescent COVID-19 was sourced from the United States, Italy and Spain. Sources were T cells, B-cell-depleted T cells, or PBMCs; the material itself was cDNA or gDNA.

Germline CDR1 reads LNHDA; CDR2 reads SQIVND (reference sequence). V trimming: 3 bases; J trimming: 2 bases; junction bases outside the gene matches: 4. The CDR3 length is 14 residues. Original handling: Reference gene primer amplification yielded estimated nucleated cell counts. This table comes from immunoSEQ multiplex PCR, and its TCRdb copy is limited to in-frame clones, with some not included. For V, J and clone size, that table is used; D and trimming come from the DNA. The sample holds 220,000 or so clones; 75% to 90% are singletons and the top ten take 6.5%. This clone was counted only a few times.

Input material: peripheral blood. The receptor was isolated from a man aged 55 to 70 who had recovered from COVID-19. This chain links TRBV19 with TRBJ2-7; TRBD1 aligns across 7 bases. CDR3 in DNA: TGTGCCAGTAGTATGGAAACAGGGGCCTACGAGCAGTACTTC. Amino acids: CASSMETGAYEQYF.